Each of the 18 T cell receptor beta chains below was sequenced from the same sample in a study of identical twins. TCRdb passed the 5' RACE reads through MiXCR, listing each CDR3 protein once. The sample contains some 730,000 distinct CDR3 sequences, 15% to 20% of which appear only once. This sample was also put to use in a study of T cells expressing NK-cell markers.

Sequencing used PBMCs. Receptors originate from a woman aged 18-35 years in good health.

The CDR3 region has the DNA TGTGCCAGCAGCTTAATATCATCCGAGCAGTACTTC. It yields the protein CASSLISSEQYF. The chain recombines TRBV7-2 with TRBJ2-7; D remains unclear. Germline CDR1 SGHTA, CDR2 FQGNSA. Trimming removed 2 bases from V and 6 bases from J, with 8 bases in between. CDR3 size: 12 residues. Full variable domain (rest looked up from reference TRBV7-2 and TRBJ2-7): GAGVSQSPSNKVTEKGKDVELRCDPISGHTALYWYRQSLGQGLEFLIYFQGNSAPDKSGLPSDRFSAERTGGSVSTLTIQRTQQEDSAVYLCASSLISSEQYFGPGTRLTVT.

Only a few counts were recorded for this clonotype. This chain uses TRBV12-3 or TRBV12-4 with TRBJ1-5; 8 nucleotides align to TRBD1. J was trimmed by 1 base and V by 1 base; bases with no gene match: 9. There are 18 residues in the CDR3. The CDR3 loop reads CASSLGTGRSWSNQPQHF. The CDR3 DNA is TGTGCCAGCAGTTTAGGGACAGGGAGGTCCTGGAGCAATCAGCCCCAGCATTTT.

In this sample, this clonotype turned up a few times. V gene TRBV3-1 combines with J gene TRBJ1-6; possible D gene TRBD1, 5 bases. The CDR3 length is 14 residues. Trimming removed 0 bases at V and 14 bases at J, with 14 bases between. Looked up from germline, CDR1 is LGHDT and CDR2 is YNNKEL (reference sequence). CDR3 DNA sequence: TGTGCCAGCAGCCAAGATAAGGGGATAATGGCCCTCCACTTT. Its translation is CASSQDKGIMALHF.

This clonotype was detected a few times. The chain couples TRBV6-1 to TRBJ2-1; 9 bases are a match to TRBD2. The CDR3 has 13 residues. V trimming: 4 bases; J trimming: 14 bases; junction bases outside the gene matches: 9. Germline V gene lookup returns CDR1 MNHNS and CDR2 SASEGT. CDR3 residues: CASSGPVASGEFF. The CDR3 DNA is TGTGCCAGCAGTGGACCGGTGGCTAGCGGGGAGTTCTTC.

This clonotype was picked up a small number of times. The chain recombines TRBV11-3 with TRBJ2-3, with unresolved D. Germline V gene lookup returns CDR1 SGHNT and CDR2 YENEEA. The CDR3 is 15 amino acids. V was clipped by 1 base and J by 3 bases, with 11 bases between them. The CDR3 DNA reads TGTGCCAGCAGCTTAGGAGTTGCGCGAACAGATACGCAGTATTTT. This sequence encodes CASSLGVARTDTQYF.

This clonotype turned up a few times. The V and J genes are TRBV5-6 and TRBJ1-5; unclear D gene. The CDR3 length is 15 residues. With 2 bases removed from V and 2 bases from J, the gap between germline ends came to 11 bases. The germline gives CDR1 SGHDT, CDR2 YYEEEE. This CDR3 is CASSFWGYRNQPQHF. In DNA form, the CDR3 reads TGTGCCAGCAGCTTTTGGGGATATCGCAATCAGCCCCAGCATTTT.

In its sample, this clonotype was seen a few times. The rearrangement joins TRBV7-2 to TRBJ1-2, with D unresolved. Germline values: CDR1 SGHTA, CDR2 FQGNSA. The V end was cut by 1 base, the J end by 2 bases, with 8 bases between. CDR3 length equals 14 residues. In DNA form, the CDR3 reads TGTGCCAGCAGCTTAGTAACACCCAACTATGGCTACACCTTC. Translated: CASSLVTPNYGYTF.

Only a few counts were recorded for this clonotype. The rearrangement uses TRBV11-2 and TRBJ2-2; 7 bases are a match to TRBD1. The CDR3 length is 17 residues. The germline V gene has CDR1 SGHAT and CDR2 FQNNGV. V gave up 3 bases and J gave up 1 base; unmatched junction bases: 8. CDR3 nucleotide sequence: TGTGCCAGCAGCTTCTCGTACCGGACAGGGAACACCGGGGAGCTGTTTTTT. Amino acids: CASSFSYRTGNTGELFF.

The chain couples TRBV11-2 to TRBJ2-5; 7 bases line up with TRBD1. Trimming took 5 bases from V and 1 from J; bases not matched to a gene: 7. The CDR3 spans 15 residues. Germline CDR1 is SGHAT and CDR2 is FQNNGV. The CDR3 bases are TGTGCCAGCAGCGTCCTGGGACAGCTCCAAGAGACCCAGTACTTC. It specifies CASSVLGQLQETQYF.

This clonotype occurred a few times. V usage is TRBV7-3 and J usage is TRBJ1-1; possibly TRBD1 for D (5 bases). This CDR3 has 14 amino acids. Trimming removed 5 bases from V and 5 bases from J, with 15 bases in between. From germline, CDR1 is SGHTA and CDR2 FQGTGA. Here the CDR3 reads CASSHPTGVTEAFF. The CDR3 DNA reads TGTGCCAGCAGCCATCCAACGGGGGTTACTGAAGCTTTCTTT.

This clonotype was observed many times. The rearrangement joins TRBV10-3 to TRBJ2-2; D remains ambiguous. The germline CDR1 and CDR2 sequences are ENHRY and SYGVKD. V dropped 2 bases and J dropped 6 bases, with 4 bases sitting between them. The CDR3 is made up of 12 amino acids. CDR3 residues: CAISEGPGELFF. CDR3 sequence (DNA): TGTGCCATCAGTGAGGGACCCGGGGAGCTGTTTTTT.

The chain recombines TRBV5-6 with TRBJ1-1; D is possibly TRBD1 (5 bases). The CDR3 sequence is 14 residues long. Between the trimmed V and J ends, which lost 1 base and 7 bases, there was a span of 14 bases. Germline V gene data show CDR1 as SGHDT and CDR2 as YYEEEE. The CDR3 bases are TGTGCCAGCAGCTTGCCGGGACGGTTTGTTGAAGCTTTCTTT. As protein: CASSLPGRFVEAFF.

This clonotype was observed a few times. The chain has TRBV29-1 and TRBJ2-7; D unresolved. Germline values: CDR1 SQVTM, CDR2 ANQGSEA. The CDR3 consists of 11 residues. Trimming left V 3 bases short and J 5 bases short, with 8 bases between. This CDR3 is CSVDASDEQYF. Here the CDR3 DNA reads TGCAGCGTTGACGCGTCCGACGAGCAGTACTTC.

This clonotype was recorded a few times. CDR3 in DNA: TGTGCCAGCAACCTAGCGGGAGTTTCGTACGAGCAGTACTTC. Its protein is CASNLAGVSYEQYF. This chain links TRBV12-3 or TRBV12-4 with TRBJ2-7, with 10 positions matching TRBD2. V was clipped by 7 bases and J by 4 bases; unmatched bases: 7. The CDR3 consists of 14 residues.

The J gene is TRBJ2-7, the V gene TRBV20-1; D is possibly TRBD2 (6 bases). Trimming cost V 5 bases and J 3 bases, with 14 bases left between them. The CDR3 contains 13 residues. CDR1 is DFQATT, CDR2 SNEGSKA, per germline (reference sequence). CDR3 bases: TGCAGTGCTCGCGGGGAAAATCTCTACGAGCAGTACTTC. Translation: CSARGENLYEQYF.

This chain joins TRBV27 and TRBJ2-7, with TRBD1 matching 7 bases. The V and J ends lost 4 bases and 4 bases, in that order; junction bases with no gene match: 4. The CDR3 contains 13 residues. The V gene's germline CDR1 is MNHEY and CDR2 SMNVEV (reference sequence). CDR3 residues: CASSSQGNYEQYF. The CDR3 DNA reads as TGTGCCAGCAGTTCACAGGGGAATTACGAGCAGTACTTC.

In its sample, this clonotype was seen a few times. The rearrangement links TRBV10-2 to TRBJ1-1; D is undetermined. Trimming removed 0 bases from V and 4 bases from J, with 15 bases in between. Germline V gene lookup returns CDR1 WSHSY and CDR2 SAAADI. The CDR3 has 16 residues. The CDR3 spells CASSESVLAPGTEAFF. CDR3 nucleotide sequence: TGCGCCAGCAGTGAGTCCGTTCTTGCTCCGGGCACTGAAGCTTTCTTT.

The genes are TRBV20-1 and TRBJ2-1; 9 bases align to TRBD2. V gave up 0 bases and J gave up 9 bases; unmatched junction bases: 6. The CDR3 sequence is 14 residues long. Germline CDR1 and CDR2: DFQATT and SNEGSKA (reference sequence). The CDR3 spells CSARESGRPVEQFF. DNA of the CDR3: TGCAGTGCTAGAGAGAGCGGGAGGCCGGTTGAGCAGTTCTTC.